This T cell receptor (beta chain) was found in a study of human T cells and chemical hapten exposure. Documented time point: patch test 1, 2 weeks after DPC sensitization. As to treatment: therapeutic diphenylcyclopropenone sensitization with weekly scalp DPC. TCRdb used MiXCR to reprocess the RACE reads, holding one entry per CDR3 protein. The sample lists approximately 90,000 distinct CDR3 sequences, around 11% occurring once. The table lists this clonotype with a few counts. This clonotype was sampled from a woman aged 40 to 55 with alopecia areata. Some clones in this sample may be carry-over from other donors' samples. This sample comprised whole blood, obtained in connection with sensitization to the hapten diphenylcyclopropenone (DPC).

The CDR3 DNA reads TGCAGTGCTAGTGTTGGACAGGGAACTAACTATGGCTACACCTTC. The encoded protein is CSASVGQGTNYGYTF. The chain has TRBV20-1 and TRBJ1-2, with 8 bases matching TRBD1. CDR1 and CDR2 from the germline V gene are DFQATT and SNEGSKA (reference sequence). The CDR3 is made up of 15 amino acids. V lost 3 bases, J lost 0 bases, and 6 bases stayed unmatched.